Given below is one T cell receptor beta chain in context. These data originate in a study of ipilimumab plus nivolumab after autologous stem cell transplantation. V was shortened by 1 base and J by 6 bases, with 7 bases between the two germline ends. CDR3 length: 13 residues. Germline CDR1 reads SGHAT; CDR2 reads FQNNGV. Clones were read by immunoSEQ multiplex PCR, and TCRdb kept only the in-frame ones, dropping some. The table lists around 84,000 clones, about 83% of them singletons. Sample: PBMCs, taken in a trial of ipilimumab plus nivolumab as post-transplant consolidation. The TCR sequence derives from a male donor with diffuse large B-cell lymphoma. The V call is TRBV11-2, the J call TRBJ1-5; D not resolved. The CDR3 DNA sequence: TGTGCCAGCAGCTTAGGACCCCTTCAGCCCCAGCATTTT. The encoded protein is CASSLGPLQPQHF.